The rows below give T cell receptor beta chains drawn from one sample of a study of vaccination effects on CD4 cells after COVID-19. Their antigens remain unidentified. Clones were sequenced by immunoSEQ multiplex PCR, and TCRdb holds only the in-frame ones, with some missing. Of some 70,000 clones listed, about four fifths are singletons. The specimen was CD4+ T cells from PBMCs cultured with SARS-CoV-2 spike peptides, collected before COVID-19 vaccination. These receptors all come from a human donor who received a COVID-19 vaccine. The CDR3 runs from the conserved cysteine through the conserved F or W. A D gene is named only where the DNA matches it firmly. Size tells how often a clone was seen (once, few, many) or the class of an expanded clone, and some rows leave it out.

d_call	v_call	j_call	clone_size	cdr3_nt	cdr3_aa
NA	TRBV5-1	TRBJ1-1	once	TGCGCCAGCAGCCCCCCCGGGGCCCTGAACACTGAAGCTTTCTTT	CASSPPGALNTEAFF
NA	TRBV3-1/TRBV3-2	TRBJ1-1	NA	TGTGCCAGCAGCCAAGACTTCACTGAAGCTTTCTTT	CASSQDFTEAFF
NA	TRBV5-4	TRBJ1-1	few	TGTGCCAGCAGCGAAAAGACAGGGAACACTGAAGCTTTCTTT	CASSEKTGNTEAFF
TRBD1	TRBV5-1	TRBJ1-3	once	TGCGCCAGCAGCCGACAGGGCGTATCGGGAAACACCATATATTTT	CASSRQGVSGNTIYF
NA	TRBV14	TRBJ1-1	NA	TGTGCCAGCAGCCAAGATCGAGGAGGGGAGGGCACTGAAGCTTTCTTT	CASSQDRGGEGTEAFF
NA	TRBV15	TRBJ2-2	once	TGTGCCACCAGCAGGCCCAACACCGGGGAGCTGTTTTTT	CATSRPNTGELFF
NA	TRBV7-9	TRBJ2-2	few	TGTGCCAGCAGCCGTTCTCGTAATGCGAACACCGGGGAGCTGTTTTTT	CASSRSRNANTGELFF
NA	TRBV28	TRBJ1-6	NA	TGTGCCAGCAGTACCCCGCTGGGGGCTTATTCACCCCTCCACTTT	CASSTPLGAYSPLHF
NA	TRBV2	TRBJ1-2	NA	TGTGCCAGCAGACCCCCCGTGGACGGGAACTATGGCTACACCTTC	CASRPPVDGNYGYTF
NA	TRBV7-7	TRBJ2-1	NA	TGTGCCAGCAGCCACGACAGTAGTATCTACAATGAGCAGTTCTTC	CASSHDSSIYNEQFF
NA	TRBV12-3/TRBV12-4	TRBJ1-1	NA	TGTGCCAGCAGAGGGAGCGAGAACACTGAAGCTTTCTTT	CASRGSENTEAFF
NA	TRBV7-7	TRBJ2-5	NA	TGTGCCAGCAGCTTAGGGGGGCCGTCCCAAGAGACCCAGTACTTC	CASSLGGPSQETQYF
TRBD1	TRBV4-3	TRBJ1-4	NA	TGCGCCAGCAGCCAATTCTTTGGGACAGAGAATGAAAAACTGTTTTTT	CASSQFFGTENEKLFF
TRBD2	TRBV20-1	TRBJ2-2	NA	TGCAGTGCTAGTCCGTCTAGCGGGGGGTACACCGGGGAGCTGTTTTTT	CSASPSSGGYTGELFF
NA	TRBV7-2	TRBJ1-3	NA	TGTGCCAGCAGTCTGTTGGGGTCTGGAAACACCATATATTTT	CASSLLGSGNTIYF
TRBD1	TRBV6-7	TRBJ1-2	NA	TGTGCCAGCAGCTTCGACAGGGTGTACTATGGCTACACCTTC	CASSFDRVYYGYTF
NA	TRBV5-1	TRBJ1-1	NA	TGCGCCAGCAGCTTGGCCGGACCGAACACTGAAGCTTTCTTT	CASSLAGPNTEAFF
TRBD2	TRBV7-2	TRBJ2-2	NA	TGTGCCAGCAGTTCCACTAGCGGGGGGGCTAGCGGGGAGCTGTTTTTT	CASSSTSGGASGELFF
NA	TRBV2	TRBJ1-1	few	TGTGCCAGCAGCGGACAGCAGAACACTGAAGCTTTCTTT	CASSGQQNTEAFF
NA	TRBV19	TRBJ1-1	NA	TGTGCCAGTAGTATGAAGATATCGGGCACTGAAGCTTTCTTT	CASSMKISGTEAFF
NA	TRBV2	TRBJ1-6	NA	TGTGCCAGCCGGGTCGAGAAGACCCCTAATTCACCCCTCCACTTT	CASRVEKTPNSPLHF
NA	TRBV7-3	TRBJ1-1	NA	TGTGCCAGCAGCTTAACGGTGAACACTGAAGCTTTCTTT	CASSLTVNTEAFF
TRBD1	TRBV10-2	TRBJ1-2	NA	TGCGCCAGCAGTGAGTCGAAGGGACAGGGGGCTTGGTATGGCTACACCTTC	CASSESKGQGAWYGYTF
NA	TRBV25-1	TRBJ1-1	NA	TGTGCCAGCAGTGACCGTCCCGGCCGGGGCACTGAAGCTTTCTTT	CASSDRPGRGTEAFF
NA	TRBV7-3	TRBJ2-2	NA	TGTGCCAGCAGCTTCCGGCGGGACACCGGGGAGCTGTTTTTT	CASSFRRDTGELFF
TRBD2	TRBV3-1/TRBV3-2	TRBJ2-4	few	TGTGCCAGCAGCCTGACTAGCGGGGGGGCCGCGTCCAAAAACATTCAGTACTTC	CASSLTSGGAASKNIQYF
NA	TRBV12-3/TRBV12-4	TRBJ1-1	NA	TGTGCCAGCAGTTTTTGGACGGGCACTGAAGCTTTCTTT	CASSFWTGTEAFF
NA	TRBV18	TRBJ2-3	NA	TGTGCCAGCTCACCACCGGGACTGCCCCTGGGCACAGATACGCAGTATTTT	CASSPPGLPLGTDTQYF
TRBD2	TRBV3-1/TRBV3-2	TRBJ2-6	few	TGTGCCAGCAGCTCCCGGTGGACAGGGAGTAGCGGGGGGCCTTCTGGGGCCAACGTCCTGACTTTC	CASSSRWTGSSGGPSGANVLTF
NA	TRBV3-1/TRBV3-2	TRBJ1-1	NA	TGTGCCAGCAGCGCCAAGAGGGGCCGCACTGAAGCTTTCTTT	CASSAKRGRTEAFF
NA	TRBV7-2	TRBJ2-4	few	TGTGCCAGCAGCCAGGTCGGGTCGGGCAAAAACATTCAGTACTTC	CASSQVGSGKNIQYF
NA	TRBV29-1	TRBJ2-6	NA	TGCAGCGGGGGATCTGGGGCCAACGTCCTGACTTTC	CSGGSGANVLTF